This passage covers 14 T cell receptor beta chains from one sample sequenced in a study of beta chain features in type 1 diabetes (dated by TCRdb to the late 2010s). What the study reported, not specific to this receptor: In all four CD4+ subsets, TCRB CDR3 length was moderately but significantly shorter in type 1 diabetes patients.

What these receptors recognize is not known. The library was prepared using the immunoSEQ multiplex PCR assay. The entire amount of isolated RNA was reverse transcribed using the High Capacity cDNA Reverse Transcription Kit, so the sequenced TCRB transcripts were expressed ones. Entries here come from immuneACCESS through TCRdb and include only in-frame sequences with V and J called. Some clones fail to appear in such tables; in the studies checked, an unresolved V gene covers under half of the shortfall, and the cause of the remainder is unknown. In all, the sample holds 300,000 to 400,000 clones, and around 9% of those were seen once. The ten largest account for over 0.95% of the sample. Source material: central memory CD4+ T cells from blood. These receptors originate from a man aged 25 to 40 with type 1 diabetes.

The rearrangement uses TRBV6-5 and TRBJ1-2; maybe TRBD1 (5 bases). The CDR3 length is 14 residues. The germline gives CDR1 MNHEY, CDR2 SVGAGI. V was trimmed by 2 bases and J by 4 bases, leaving 11 bases between them. CDR3 nucleotide sequence: TGTGCCAGCAGTTACGTAGCAGGGTCCTATGGCTACACCTTC. Its protein product is CASSYVAGSYGYTF.

Note on this clone: The sample carries other DNA sequences with the same CDR3. V and J are TRBV2 and TRBJ2-1; 9 nucleotides align to TRBD1. The germline gives CDR1 SNHLY, CDR2 FYNNEI. The CDR3 totals 13 residues. The trim removed 8 bases at V and 5 bases at J, leaving 4 bases unmatched. The CDR3 DNA reads TGTGCCAGCGGGGACAGGGTAAACAATGAGCAGTTCTTC. Protein: CASGDRVNNEQFF.

This clone appeared a few times. The chain joins TRBV6-6 to TRBJ1-1; D is perhaps TRBD1 (5 bases). CDR1 and CDR2 (germline): MNHNY, SVGAGI (reference sequence). V shed 0 bases and J shed 2 bases, with 13 bases lying between them. This CDR3 comprises 16 residues. The CDR3 DNA is TGTGCCAGCAGTTACTCTCTCGTTGGGGGAAACACTGAAGCTTTCTTT. This codes for CASSYSLVGGNTEAFF.

This clone was counted only a few times. This sequence joins TRBV7-2 and TRBJ2-5; 9 bases are a match to TRBD2. This CDR3 contains 16 residues. V was pared by 2 bases and J by 2 bases, with 6 bases of the junction left unmatched. Germline assignment: CDR1 SGHTA and CDR2 FQGNSA. The CDR3 loop reads CASSLRRAGGQETQYF. For the CDR3, the DNA is TGTGCCAGCAGCTTAAGGCGAGCGGGGGGACAAGAGACCCAGTACTTC.

This clone was counted only a few times. The chain combines TRBV7-2 with TRBJ2-3, with D possibly TRBD2 on 5 matching bases. Germline CDR1 SGHTA, CDR2 FQGNSA. Trimming removed 4 bases at V and 2 bases at J, with 16 bases between. This CDR3 is built from 16 residues. The CDR3: CASSSHFRGYTDTQYF. CDR3 nucleotides: TGTGCCAGCAGCTCTCATTTTCGGGGATACACAGATACGCAGTATTTT.

This clone appeared a few times. The chain links TRBV7-6 to TRBJ2-3; no definite D call. The CDR3 is 15 amino acids. V lost 5 bases, J lost 0 bases, and 12 bases lay in between. Germline lookup yields CDR1 SGHVS and CDR2 FNYEAQ. DNA of the CDR3: TGTGCCAGCAGCGAGATGGCAGGTAGCACAGATACGCAGTATTTT. Its protein product is CASSEMAGSTDTQYF.

This clone was seen more than once but under ten times. The rearrangement uses TRBV5-1 and TRBJ2-1; D might be TRBD1 or TRBD2, each matching 6 bases. There are 15 residues in the CDR3. The germline V gene has CDR1 SGHRS and CDR2 YFSETQ. The V gene lost 4 bases and the J gene lost 0 bases, with 11 bases spanning the gap. The chain's CDR3 is CASSGGTFSYNEQFF. The CDR3 DNA is TGCGCCAGCAGCGGCGGGACATTCTCCTACAATGAGCAGTTCTTC.

The chain has TRBV2 and TRBJ2-3, with TRBD2 identical over 7 bases. V lost 7 bases and J lost 3; bases outside the gene matches: 7. The CDR3 is made up of 14 amino acids. Per germline, CDR1 SNHLY and CDR2 FYNNEI. DNA for the CDR3: TGTGCCAGCAACAAAGCGGGGACGACAGATACGCAGTATTTT. This translates into CASNKAGTTDTQYF.

This clone was detected many times. The V gene is TRBV7-2, the J gene TRBJ2-1; D not resolved. CDR3 length: 15 residues. The germline V and J ends were trimmed by 4 bases and 10 bases, with 20 bases remaining between them. Germline V lookup: CDR1 SGHTA, CDR2 FQGNSA. CDR3 residues: CASSSLLLSSGEQFF. The CDR3 nucleotides are TGTGCCAGCAGCTCTCTCCTCCTTTCTAGTGGGGAGCAGTTCTTC.

The V gene is TRBV7-9, the J gene TRBJ2-2, with D uncertain. V was clipped by 7 bases and J by 5 bases, with 14 bases between them. The germline V gene has CDR1 SEHNR and CDR2 FQNEAQ (reference sequence). CDR3 size: 14 residues. The CDR3 loop is CASTYAPDTGELFF. The CDR3 DNA reads TGTGCCAGCACCTACGCGCCCGATACCGGGGAGCTGTTTTTT.

This clone was counted between two and nine times. V gene TRBV27 combines with J gene TRBJ1-1; possible D gene TRBD1, 6 bases. The CDR3 is 15 residues long. CDR1 and CDR2 (germline): MNHEY, SMNVEV (reference sequence). Trimming removed 5 bases from V and 4 bases from J, with 17 bases in between. The CDR3 DNA is TGTGCCAGCAGTCCCACAGGGCCTGTGGGCACTGAAGCTTTCTTT. The encoded protein is CASSPTGPVGTEAFF.

The chain has TRBV7-2 and TRBJ2-5; D possibly uses TRBD1 or TRBD2 (5 bases each). Trimming stripped 5 bases from V and 7 bases from J, with 14 bases between. Germline-derived CDR1 and CDR2 are SGHTA and FQGNSA. The CDR3 totals 13 residues. The CDR3 reads CASSTGTTGTQYF. The CDR3 DNA sequence: TGTGCCAGCAGCACCGGGACCACGGGGACCCAGTACTTC.

The table lists this clone with a few counts. The chain employs TRBV18 and TRBJ1-5; tentatively, D is TRBD1 (5 bases). Per germline, CDR1 KGHSH and CDR2 LQKENI. The V end lost 5 bases, the J end lost 3 bases, and 8 bases lay between the germline ends. This CDR3 is built from 13 residues. Here the CDR3 reads CASSGGNNQPQHF. DNA for the CDR3: TGTGCCAGCTCAGGGGGAAACAATCAGCCCCAGCATTTT.

This chain uses TRBV2 with TRBJ1-5, with 9 bases fitting TRBD1. CDR1 and CDR2 (germline): SNHLY, FYNNEI. This CDR3 is built from 15 residues. The ends lost 8 bases at V and 1 base at J; junction bases unmatched: 6. The CDR3 DNA sequence: TGTGCCAGCGCCGGGACAGGGAGAAGCAATCAGCCCCAGCATTTT. Protein sequence: CASAGTGRSNQPQHF.